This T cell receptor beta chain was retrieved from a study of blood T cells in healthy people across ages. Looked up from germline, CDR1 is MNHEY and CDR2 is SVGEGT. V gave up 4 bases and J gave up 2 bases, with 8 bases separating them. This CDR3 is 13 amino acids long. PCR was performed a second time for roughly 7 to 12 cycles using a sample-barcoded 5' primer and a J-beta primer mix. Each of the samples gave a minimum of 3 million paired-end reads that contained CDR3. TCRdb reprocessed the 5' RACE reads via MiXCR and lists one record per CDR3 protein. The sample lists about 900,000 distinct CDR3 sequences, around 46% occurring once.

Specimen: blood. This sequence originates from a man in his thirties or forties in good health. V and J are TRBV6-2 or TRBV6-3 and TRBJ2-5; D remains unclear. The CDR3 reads CASSSHPQETQYF. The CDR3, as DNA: TGTGCCAGCAGTTCCCACCCTCAAGAGACCCAGTACTTC.